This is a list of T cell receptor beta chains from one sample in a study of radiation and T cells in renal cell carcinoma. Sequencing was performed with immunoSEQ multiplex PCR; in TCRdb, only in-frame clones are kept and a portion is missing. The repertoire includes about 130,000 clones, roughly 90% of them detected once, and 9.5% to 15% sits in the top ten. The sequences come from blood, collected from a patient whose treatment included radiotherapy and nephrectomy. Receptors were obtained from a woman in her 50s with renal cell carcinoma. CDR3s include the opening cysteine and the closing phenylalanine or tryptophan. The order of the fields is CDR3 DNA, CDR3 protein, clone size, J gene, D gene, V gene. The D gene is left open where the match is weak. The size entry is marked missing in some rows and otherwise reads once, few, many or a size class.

DNA: TGTGCCAGCAGCTTGGCGGGGACGGGAGAGACCCAGTACTTC
CDR3: CASSLAGTGETQYF
size: -
J: TRBJ2-5
D: -
V: TRBV5-4

DNA: TGTGCCAGCAGCCAAGATCTGGTAGCACCCCTCCACTTT
CDR3: CASSQDLVAPLHF
size: -
J: TRBJ1-6
D: -
V: TRBV14

DNA: TGTGCCAGCAGCTTGACAGGGGCCTACGAGCAGTACTTC
CDR3: CASSLTGAYEQYF
size: -
J: TRBJ2-7
D: TRBD1
V: TRBV5-6

DNA: TGTGCCAGCAGTCCTTCAGGGTATTCCTATGGCTACACCTTC
CDR3: CASSPSGYSYGYTF
size: -
J: TRBJ1-2
D: -
V: TRBV6-5

DNA: TGTGCCAGCAGCCCACGGACAGGGCGATCCTACGAGCAGTACTTC
CDR3: CASSPRTGRSYEQYF
size: -
J: TRBJ2-7
D: TRBD1
V: TRBV11-1

DNA: TGTGCCAGCAGCCTTGGGGGGACCTATGGCTACACCTTC
CDR3: CASSLGGTYGYTF
size: -
J: TRBJ1-2
D: -
V: TRBV5-6

DNA: TGTGCCAGCAGCACAATGGGGGGGGCGCGAAATGAGCAGTTCTTC
CDR3: CASSTMGGARNEQFF
size: -
J: TRBJ2-1
D: -
V: TRBV6-1

DNA: TGTGCCACCAGGAGGCAGGGGGCGAACACTGAAGCTTTCTTT
CDR3: CATRRQGANTEAFF
size: -
J: TRBJ1-1
D: TRBD1
V: TRBV19

DNA: TGTGCCAGCAGTTGGACTTGGAGCTCCTACAATGAGCAGTTCTTC
CDR3: CASSWTWSSYNEQFF
size: -
J: TRBJ2-1
D: -
V: TRBV5-6

DNA: TGTGCCAGCAGCCCTCCACGGAGGGGGGATCGGGAGACCCAGTACTTC
CDR3: CASSPPRRGDRETQYF
size: once
J: TRBJ2-5
D: -
V: TRBV7-8

DNA: TGTGCCAGCAGCGAGTACGGGACAGTTCAAGAGACCCAGTACTTC
CDR3: CASSEYGTVQETQYF
size: -
J: TRBJ2-5
D: TRBD1
V: TRBV7-9

DNA: TGTGCCAGTAGTATAGCTTTGCGGGGGGTCACAGATACGCAGTATTTT
CDR3: CASSIALRGVTDTQYF
size: -
J: TRBJ2-3
D: TRBD2
V: TRBV19

DNA: TGCGCCAGCAGTAATTATCTGGGCTATGGCTACACCTTC
CDR3: CASSNYLGYGYTF
size: -
J: TRBJ1-2
D: -
V: TRBV4-1

DNA: TGTGCCAGCAGCCCTTCTACAGACCACGAGCAGTACTTC
CDR3: CASSPSTDHEQYF
size: -
J: TRBJ2-7
D: -
V: TRBV7-9

DNA: TGTGCCAGCAGCCGCGTGACTGGGTTCCATGGCTACACCTTC
CDR3: CASSRVTGFHGYTF
size: -
J: TRBJ1-2
D: -
V: TRBV6-5

DNA: TGTGCCAGCAGCTTGGTTCAGGCTAACGAGCAGTACTTC
CDR3: CASSLVQANEQYF
size: -
J: TRBJ2-7
D: -
V: TRBV5-6

DNA: TGTGCCAGCAGTCCGAGACAGGGCTGGTCAGATACGCAGTATTTT
CDR3: CASSPRQGWSDTQYF
size: once
J: TRBJ2-3
D: TRBD1
V: TRBV2

DNA: TGTGCCAGCAGTTACTTCCCAGGCCTTTCCTACGAGCAGTACTTC
CDR3: CASSYFPGLSYEQYF
size: -
J: TRBJ2-7
D: -
V: TRBV6-5

DNA: TGTGCCAGCAGCCTCCGACTTATAGGAAGGACAGATACGCAGTATTTT
CDR3: CASSLRLIGRTDTQYF
size: once
J: TRBJ2-3
D: -
V: TRBV7-9

DNA: TGTGCCAGTAGTATCAGGGGGTACTCTTCCATGGACTATGGCTACACCTTC
CDR3: CASSIRGYSSMDYGYTF
size: -
J: TRBJ1-2
D: TRBD1
V: TRBV19

DNA: TGTGCCAGCAGCGAACGATCGGGACCGGGGGCTTTCTTT
CDR3: CASSERSGPGAFF
size: -
J: TRBJ1-1
D: -
V: TRBV21-1

DNA: TGTGCCAGCTCACCCCTACAGGGGGAAGCCGATGAGCAGTTCTTC
CDR3: CASSPLQGEADEQFF
size: -
J: TRBJ2-1
D: TRBD1
V: TRBV18

DNA: TGTGCTAGCAGCTTACAGGCGGGGGGAACCTACGAGCAGTACTTC
CDR3: CASSLQAGGTYEQYF
size: -
J: TRBJ2-7
D: TRBD2
V: TRBV7-7

DNA: TGCGCCAGCAGCTCCCAAGCACACCGGGGCTACACCTTC
CDR3: CASSSQAHRGYTF
size: -
J: TRBJ1-2
D: -
V: TRBV4-1

DNA: TGTGCCAGCAGTGGAGCGAGCGGGGGGATCAACGAGCAGTACTTC
CDR3: CASSGASGGINEQYF
size: -
J: TRBJ2-7
D: TRBD2
V: TRBV6-6

DNA: TGTGCCAGCAGTTTTGGGACAGGGACCTACAATGAGCAGTTCTTC
CDR3: CASSFGTGTYNEQFF
size: -
J: TRBJ2-1
D: TRBD1
V: TRBV27